What follows are 2 T cell receptor beta chains derived from one specimen sequenced in a study of blood T cell repertoires in COVID-19. Some clones are missing from TCRdb's copy, which holds only in-frame ones; the method was immunoSEQ multiplex PCR. The profile shows roughly 50,000 clones, over 80% of them singletons. The sequencing input was peripheral blood. These receptors were obtained from a human donor in a cohort sampled during active COVID-19.

The sample holds one count of this clone. The V and J genes are TRBV7-6 and TRBJ2-5; D is uncertain. The CDR3 sequence is 16 residues long. Trimming stripped 2 bases from V and 5 bases from J, with 18 bases between. Looked up from germline, CDR1 is SGHVS and CDR2 is FNYEAQ. The CDR3: CASSLIATPKRETQYF. The CDR3 DNA follows: TGTGCCAGCAGCTTAATTGCTACGCCCAAGAGGGAGACCCAGTACTTC.

This clone was recorded a few times. CDR3 nucleotide sequence: TGTGCCAGCAGCCAAGGAGGATGGAAGTCCTCTGGAAACACCATATATTTT. Translation gives CASSQGGWKSSGNTIYF. This rearrangement joins TRBV14 to TRBJ1-3, with no clear D. This CDR3 region has 17 residues. The germline V and J ends were trimmed by 1 base and 0 bases, with 13 bases remaining between them. Germline CDR1 reads SGHDN; CDR2 reads FVKESK.